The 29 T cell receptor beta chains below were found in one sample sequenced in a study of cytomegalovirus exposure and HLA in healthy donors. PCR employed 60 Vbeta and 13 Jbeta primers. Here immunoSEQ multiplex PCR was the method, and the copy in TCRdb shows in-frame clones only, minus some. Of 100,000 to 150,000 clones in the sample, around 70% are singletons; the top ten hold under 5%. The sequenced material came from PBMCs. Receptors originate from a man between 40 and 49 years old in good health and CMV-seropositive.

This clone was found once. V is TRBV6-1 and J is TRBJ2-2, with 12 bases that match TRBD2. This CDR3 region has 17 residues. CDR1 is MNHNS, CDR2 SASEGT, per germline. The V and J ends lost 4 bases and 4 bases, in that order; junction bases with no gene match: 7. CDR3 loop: CASSAASTSGSTGELFF. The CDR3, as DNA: TGTGCCAGCAGTGCGGCATCGACTAGCGGGAGCACCGGGGAGCTGTTTTTT.

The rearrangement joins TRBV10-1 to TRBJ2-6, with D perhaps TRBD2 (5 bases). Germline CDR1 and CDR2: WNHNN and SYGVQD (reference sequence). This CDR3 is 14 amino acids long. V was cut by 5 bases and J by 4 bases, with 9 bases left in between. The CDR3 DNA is TGCGCCAGCAGTTTCGGGGTAGGGGCCAACGTCCTGACTTTC. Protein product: CASSFGVGANVLTF.

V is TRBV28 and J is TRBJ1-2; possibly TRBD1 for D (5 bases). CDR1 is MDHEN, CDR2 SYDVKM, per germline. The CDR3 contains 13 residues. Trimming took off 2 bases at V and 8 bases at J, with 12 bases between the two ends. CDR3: CASSLMQGAGYTF. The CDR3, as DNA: TGTGCCAGCAGTTTAATGCAGGGCGCCGGCTACACCTTC.

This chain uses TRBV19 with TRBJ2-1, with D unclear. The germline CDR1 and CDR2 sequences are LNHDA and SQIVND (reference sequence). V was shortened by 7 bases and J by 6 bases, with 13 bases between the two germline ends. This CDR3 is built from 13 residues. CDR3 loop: CASTPRMGNEQFF. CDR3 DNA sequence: TGTGCCAGTACCCCGAGGATGGGCAATGAGCAGTTCTTC. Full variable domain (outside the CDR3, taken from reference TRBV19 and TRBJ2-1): DGGITQSPKYLFRKEGQNVTLSCEQNLNHDAMYWYRQDPGQGLRLIYYSQIVNDFQKGDIAEGYSVSREKKESFPLTVTSAQKNPTAFYLCASTPRMGNEQFFGPGTRLTVL.

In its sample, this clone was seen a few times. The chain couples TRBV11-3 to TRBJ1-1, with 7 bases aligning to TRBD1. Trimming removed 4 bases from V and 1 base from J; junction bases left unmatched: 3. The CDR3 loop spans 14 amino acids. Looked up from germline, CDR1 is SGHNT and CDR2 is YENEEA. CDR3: CASSSRTGNTEAFF. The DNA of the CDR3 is TGTGCCAGCAGCTCCCGGACAGGGAACACTGAAGCTTTCTTT.

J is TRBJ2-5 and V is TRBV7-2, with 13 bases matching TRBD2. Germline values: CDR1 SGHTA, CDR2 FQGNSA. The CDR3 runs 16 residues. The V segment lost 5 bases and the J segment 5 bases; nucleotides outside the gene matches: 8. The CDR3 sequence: CASSPLSTSGRETQYF. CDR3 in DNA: TGTGCCAGCAGCCCACTGTCGACTAGCGGGAGGGAGACCCAGTACTTC.

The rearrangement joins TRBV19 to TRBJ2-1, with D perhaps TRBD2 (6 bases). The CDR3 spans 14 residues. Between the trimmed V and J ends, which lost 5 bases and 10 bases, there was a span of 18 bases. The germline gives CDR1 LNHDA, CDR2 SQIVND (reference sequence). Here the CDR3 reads CASSFDPSRGEQFF. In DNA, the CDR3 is TGTGCCAGTAGTTTTGACCCTTCCCGGGGGGAGCAGTTCTTC.

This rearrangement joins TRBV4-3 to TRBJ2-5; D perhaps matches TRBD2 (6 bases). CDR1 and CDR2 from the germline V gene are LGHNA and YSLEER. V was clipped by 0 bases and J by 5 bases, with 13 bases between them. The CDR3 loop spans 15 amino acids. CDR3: CASSQDPLGGETQYF. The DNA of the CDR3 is TGCGCCAGCAGCCAAGACCCCCTAGGAGGGGAGACCCAGTACTTC.

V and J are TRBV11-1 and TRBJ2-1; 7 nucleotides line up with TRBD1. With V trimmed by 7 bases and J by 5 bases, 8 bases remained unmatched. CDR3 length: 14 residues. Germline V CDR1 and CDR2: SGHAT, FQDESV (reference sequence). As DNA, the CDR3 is TGTGCCAGCAAGGGGGCCGGATCTAACAATGAGCAGTTCTTC. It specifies CASKGAGSNNEQFF.

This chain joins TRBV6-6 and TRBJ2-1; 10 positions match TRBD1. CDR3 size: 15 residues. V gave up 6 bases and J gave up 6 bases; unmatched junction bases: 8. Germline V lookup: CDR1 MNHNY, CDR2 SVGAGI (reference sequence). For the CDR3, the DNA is TGTGCCAGCAGCCGGGGACAGGGGTTAGGCAATGAGCAGTTCTTC. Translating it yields CASSRGQGLGNEQFF.

The CDR3 DNA follows: TGTGCCAGCAGCTTAGGGGTAGCATCCTACGAGCAGTACTTC. Protein: CASSLGVASYEQYF. The chain combines TRBV7-9 with TRBJ2-7; D is unclear. This CDR3 is built from 14 residues. Trimming took 1 base from V and 1 from J, leaving 8 bases between them. Per germline, CDR1 SEHNR and CDR2 FQNEAQ (reference sequence).

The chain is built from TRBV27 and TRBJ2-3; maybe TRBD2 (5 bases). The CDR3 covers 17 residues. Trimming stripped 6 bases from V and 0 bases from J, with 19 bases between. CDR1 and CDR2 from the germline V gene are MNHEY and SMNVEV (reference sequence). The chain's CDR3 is CASSSRVFTTSTDTQYF. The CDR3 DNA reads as TGTGCCAGCAGCTCGCGGGTGTTCACTACTAGCACAGATACGCAGTATTTT.

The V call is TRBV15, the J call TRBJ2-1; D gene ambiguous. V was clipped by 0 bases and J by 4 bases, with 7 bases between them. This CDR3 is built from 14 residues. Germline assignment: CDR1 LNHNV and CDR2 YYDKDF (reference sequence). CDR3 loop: CATSRDLRYNEQFF. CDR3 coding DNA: TGTGCCACCAGCAGAGATCTGAGATACAATGAGCAGTTCTTC.

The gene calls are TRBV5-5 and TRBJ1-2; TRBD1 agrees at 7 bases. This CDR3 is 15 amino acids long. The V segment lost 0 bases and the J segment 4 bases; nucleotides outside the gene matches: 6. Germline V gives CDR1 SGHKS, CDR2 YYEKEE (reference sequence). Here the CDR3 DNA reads TGTGCCAGCAGCTTGGGCCCGACAGGGAGCTATGGCTACACCTTC. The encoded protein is CASSLGPTGSYGYTF.

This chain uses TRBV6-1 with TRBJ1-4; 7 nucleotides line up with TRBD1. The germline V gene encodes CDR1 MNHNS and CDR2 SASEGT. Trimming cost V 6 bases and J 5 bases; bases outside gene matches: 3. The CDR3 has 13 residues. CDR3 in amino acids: CASRWTGNEKLFF. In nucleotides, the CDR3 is TGTGCCAGCAGGTGGACAGGAAATGAAAAACTGTTTTTT.

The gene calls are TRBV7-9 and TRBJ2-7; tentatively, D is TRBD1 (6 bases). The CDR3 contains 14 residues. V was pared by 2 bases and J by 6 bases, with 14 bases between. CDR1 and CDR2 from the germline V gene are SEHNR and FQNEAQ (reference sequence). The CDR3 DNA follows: TGTGCCAGCAGCTTAATCGGGACACCCTCCGAGCAGTACTTC. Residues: CASSLIGTPSEQYF.

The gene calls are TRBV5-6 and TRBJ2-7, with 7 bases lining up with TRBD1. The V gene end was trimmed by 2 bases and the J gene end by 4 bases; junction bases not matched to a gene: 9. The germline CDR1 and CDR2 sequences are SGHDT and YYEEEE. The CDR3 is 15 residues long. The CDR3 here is CASSLGGTGAYEQYF. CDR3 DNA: TGTGCCAGCAGCTTAGGGGGAACAGGGGCGTACGAGCAGTACTTC.

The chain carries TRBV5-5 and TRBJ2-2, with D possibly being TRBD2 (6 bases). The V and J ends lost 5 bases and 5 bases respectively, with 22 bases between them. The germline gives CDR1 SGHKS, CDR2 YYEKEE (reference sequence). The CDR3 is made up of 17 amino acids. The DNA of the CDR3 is TGTGCCAGCAGTCCGGGACCCCCAGGAGGGTTGACCGGGGAGCTGTTTTTT. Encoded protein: CASSPGPPGGLTGELFF.

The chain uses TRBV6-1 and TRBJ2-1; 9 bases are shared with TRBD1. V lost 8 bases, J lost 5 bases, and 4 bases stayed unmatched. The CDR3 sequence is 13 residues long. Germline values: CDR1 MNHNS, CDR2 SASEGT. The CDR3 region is CASRDRVNNEQFF. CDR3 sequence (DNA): TGTGCCAGCCGGGACAGGGTTAACAATGAGCAGTTCTTC.

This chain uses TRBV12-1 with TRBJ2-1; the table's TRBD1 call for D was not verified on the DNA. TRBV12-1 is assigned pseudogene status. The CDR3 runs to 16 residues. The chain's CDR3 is CASSFDDRQGNNEQFF. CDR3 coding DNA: TGTGCCAGCAGCTTTGATGACAGACAGGGGAACAATGAGCAGTTCTTC.

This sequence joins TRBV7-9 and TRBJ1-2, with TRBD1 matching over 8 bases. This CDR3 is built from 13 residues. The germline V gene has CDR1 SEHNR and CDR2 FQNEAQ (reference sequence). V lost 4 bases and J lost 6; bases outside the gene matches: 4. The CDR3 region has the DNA TGTGCCAGCAGCTACCGACAGGGGAATGGCTACACCTTC. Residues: CASSYRQGNGYTF.

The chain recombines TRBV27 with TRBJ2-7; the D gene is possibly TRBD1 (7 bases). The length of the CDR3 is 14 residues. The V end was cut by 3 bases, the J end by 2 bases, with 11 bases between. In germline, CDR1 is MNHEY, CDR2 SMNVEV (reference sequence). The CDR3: CASSLAGQPYEQYF. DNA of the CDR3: TGTGCCAGCAGTTTGGCGGGACAGCCCTACGAGCAGTACTTC.

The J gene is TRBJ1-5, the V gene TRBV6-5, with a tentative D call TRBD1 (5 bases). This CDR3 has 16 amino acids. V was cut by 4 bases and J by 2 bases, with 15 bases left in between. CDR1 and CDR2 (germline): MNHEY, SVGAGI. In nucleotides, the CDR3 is TGTGCCAGCAGTTCCGGAGGGGCGTCTGGCAATCAGCCCCAGCATTTT. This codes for CASSSGGASGNQPQHF.

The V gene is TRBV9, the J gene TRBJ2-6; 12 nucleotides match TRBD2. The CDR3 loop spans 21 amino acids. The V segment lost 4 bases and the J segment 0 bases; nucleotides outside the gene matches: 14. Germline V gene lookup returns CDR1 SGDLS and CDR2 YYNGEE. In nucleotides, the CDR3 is TGTGCCAGCAGCCCCCCGGGACTAGCGGGTGCAAGGAGCTCTGGGGCCAACGTCCTGACTTTC. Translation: CASSPPGLAGARSSGANVLTF.

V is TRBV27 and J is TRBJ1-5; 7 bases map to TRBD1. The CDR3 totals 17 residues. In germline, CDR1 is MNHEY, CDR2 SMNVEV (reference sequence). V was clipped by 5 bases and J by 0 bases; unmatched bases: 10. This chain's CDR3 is CASSAKGQDYSNQPQHF. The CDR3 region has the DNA TGTGCCAGCAGTGCGAAAGGACAGGACTATAGCAATCAGCCCCAGCATTTT.

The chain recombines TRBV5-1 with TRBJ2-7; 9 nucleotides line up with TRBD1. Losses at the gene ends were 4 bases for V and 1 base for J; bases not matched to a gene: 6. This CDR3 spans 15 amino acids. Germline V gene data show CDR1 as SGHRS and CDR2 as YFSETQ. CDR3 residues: CASSNKQGASYEQYF. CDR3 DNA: TGCGCCAGCAGCAATAAACAGGGGGCTTCCTACGAGCAGTACTTC.

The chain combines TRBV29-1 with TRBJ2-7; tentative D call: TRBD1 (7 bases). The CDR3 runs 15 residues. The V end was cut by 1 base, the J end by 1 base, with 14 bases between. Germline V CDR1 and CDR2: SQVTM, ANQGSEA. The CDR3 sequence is CSVEVGGQQSYEQYF. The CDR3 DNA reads TGCAGCGTTGAAGTGGGGGGACAGCAGTCCTACGAGCAGTACTTC.

The CDR3 is CASSLVESTDTQYF. The CDR3 DNA reads TGTGCCAGCAGCTTAGTCGAGAGCACAGATACGCAGTATTTT. The chain links TRBV5-4 to TRBJ2-3; D unclear. This CDR3 is built from 14 residues. Between the trimmed V and J ends, which lost 2 bases and 0 bases, there was a span of 7 bases. Per the germline V gene, CDR1 is SGHNT and CDR2 is YYREEE (reference sequence).

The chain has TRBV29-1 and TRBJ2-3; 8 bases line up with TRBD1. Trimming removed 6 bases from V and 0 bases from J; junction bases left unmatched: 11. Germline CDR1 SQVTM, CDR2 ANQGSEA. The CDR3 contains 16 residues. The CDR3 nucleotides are TGCAGCGTCGCCGGGACAGGTGATGAGAGCACAGATACGCAGTATTTT. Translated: CSVAGTGDESTDTQYF.